The rows below give T cell receptor beta chains drawn from one sample of a study of response to subunit inactivated influenza vaccine. TCRdb recomputed calls from the RT-PCR reads with MiXCR, one row per CDR3 protein. The data show 250,000 to 350,000 distinct CDR3 sequences, approximately 23% seen once. The source was PBMCs from blood, collected about 19 months after vaccination. The receptor set was obtained from a man aged 45-69 years who received an inactivated influenza vaccine. Each CDR3 is given without its conserved first and last residue. The order of the fields is J gene, V gene, clone size, CDR3 protein. Clone size, where shown, is once, few, many, or a class for clones that have expanded.

J gene: TRBJ1-1
V gene: TRBV6-2/TRBV6-3
clone size: .
CDR3 protein: ASSQYAEAF

J gene: TRBJ2-3
V gene: TRBV5-6
clone size: few
CDR3 protein: ASSLGPADTQY

J gene: TRBJ1-2
V gene: TRBV10-3
clone size: .
CDR3 protein: AITRGVNYGYT

J gene: TRBJ2-1
V gene: TRBV11-1
clone size: .
CDR3 protein: ASSLVGGRGDSPYNEQF

J gene: TRBJ2-5
V gene: TRBV7-2
clone size: many
CDR3 protein: ASSSTGGRETQY

J gene: TRBJ2-2
V gene: TRBV7-9
clone size: few
CDR3 protein: ASSLGSANTGELF

J gene: TRBJ2-1
V gene: TRBV6-5
clone size: few
CDR3 protein: ASSYSSGVYNEQF

J gene: TRBJ2-7
V gene: TRBV5-1
clone size: few
CDR3 protein: ASSFMTGYEQY

J gene: TRBJ1-2
V gene: TRBV4-1
clone size: few
CDR3 protein: ASSQGGQGAIGYT

J gene: TRBJ2-7
V gene: TRBV7-8
clone size: few
CDR3 protein: ASSHSGRAAYEQY